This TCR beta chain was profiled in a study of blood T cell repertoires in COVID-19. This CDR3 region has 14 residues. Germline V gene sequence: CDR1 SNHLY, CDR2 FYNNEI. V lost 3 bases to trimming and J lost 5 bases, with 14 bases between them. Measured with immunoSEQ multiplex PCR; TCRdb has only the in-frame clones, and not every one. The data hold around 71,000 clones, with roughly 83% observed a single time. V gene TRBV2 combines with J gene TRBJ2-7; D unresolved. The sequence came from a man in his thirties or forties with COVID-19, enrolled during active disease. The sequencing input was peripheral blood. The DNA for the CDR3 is TGTGCCAGCAGTGACGGGTCAACCATAGACGAGCAGTACTTC. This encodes CASSDGSTIDEQYF.